A single TCR beta chain is shown here with its context. CDR1 LNHDA and CDR2 SQIVND come from the germline V gene (reference sequence). The trim removed 5 bases at V and 4 bases at J, leaving 5 bases unmatched. This CDR3 spans 13 amino acids. These data come from a study of blood T cell repertoires in COVID-19. Study details: The study drew acute and convalescent COVID-19 samples from the United States, Italy and Spain. The cDNA or gDNA used as material had been derived from T cells, B-cell-depleted T cells, or PBMCs.

In the original processing: Amplification with reference gene primers provided the estimates of nucleated cell counts. Profiling relied on immunoSEQ multiplex PCR, and the TCRdb table lists in-frame clones only, not all of them. V and J calls and clone size come straight from that table; D and trimming were deduced from the DNA. Here the sample spans 200,000 to 250,000 clones, 80% being singletons. The chain carries TRBV19 and TRBJ2-7; 7 nucleotides match TRBD1. The sample comprised peripheral blood. The receptor was derived from a human donor in a cohort sampled during active COVID-19. For the CDR3, the DNA is TGTGCCAGTAGTTCCCCGGACAGGTACGAGCAGTACTTC. It yields the protein CASSSPDRYEQYF.